This TCR beta chain was documented in a study of T-cell memory formation after mild COVID-19. Across the whole study: Largely, TCR clusters stayed within a single donor.

Broader study findings: Nothing confirmed that second-wave clones peaking on day 37 were specific for SARS-CoV-2. CD4+ contracting clones lay mainly in CM and EM, CD8+ ones in EMRA.

Via MiXCR, TCRdb re-called the 5' RACE reads, giving one row per CDR3 protein. The table has over 450,000 distinct CDR3 sequences, over 20% seen once. To note about this clonotype: Its antigen remains unknown.

Sequencing was performed on PBMCs or a T cell subset sorted from them (not recorded which). This sequence was found in an adult woman who had mild COVID-19 (a few samples of this study predate the infection). Cell type and time point are not known.

The CDR3 nucleotides are TGCGCCAGCAGCTTTACAGCAGATAACACCGGGGAGCTGTTTTTT. It yields the protein CASSFTADNTGELFF. The rearrangement uses TRBV5-1 and TRBJ2-2; D remains unclear. Per germline, CDR1 SGHRS and CDR2 YFSETQ. The CDR3 extends over 15 amino acids. The ends were cut back, 2 bases at V and 2 bases at J, with 10 bases in the middle.